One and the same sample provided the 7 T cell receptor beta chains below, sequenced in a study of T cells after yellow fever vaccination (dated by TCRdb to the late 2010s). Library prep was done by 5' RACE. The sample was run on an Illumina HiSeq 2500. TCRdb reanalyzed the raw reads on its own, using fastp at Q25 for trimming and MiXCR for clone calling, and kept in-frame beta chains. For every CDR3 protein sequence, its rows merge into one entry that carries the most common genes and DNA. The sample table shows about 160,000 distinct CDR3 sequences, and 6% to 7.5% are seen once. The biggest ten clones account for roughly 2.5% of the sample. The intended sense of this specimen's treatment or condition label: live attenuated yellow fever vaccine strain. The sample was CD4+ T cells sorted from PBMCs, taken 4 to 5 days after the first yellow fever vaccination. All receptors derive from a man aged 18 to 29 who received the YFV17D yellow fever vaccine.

CDR3 nucleotides: TGTGCCAGCAGCCCTTCTAGCGTCCACACCGGGGAGCTGTTTTTT. Translated, it gives CASSPSSVHTGELFF. This chain connects TRBV7-9 to TRBJ2-2; perhaps TRBD2 as D (6 bases). Germline V gives CDR1 SEHNR, CDR2 FQNEAQ (reference sequence). CDR3 length equals 15 residues. Trimming removed 5 bases at V and 3 bases at J, with 13 bases between. The full variable domain, rest sourced from reference TRBV7-9 and TRBJ2-2, is DTGVSQNPRHKITKRGQNVTFRCDPISEHNRLYWYRQTLGQGPEFLTYFQNEAQLEKSRLLSDRFSAERPKGSFSTLEIQRTEQGDSAMYLCASSPSSVHTGELFFGEGSRLTVL.

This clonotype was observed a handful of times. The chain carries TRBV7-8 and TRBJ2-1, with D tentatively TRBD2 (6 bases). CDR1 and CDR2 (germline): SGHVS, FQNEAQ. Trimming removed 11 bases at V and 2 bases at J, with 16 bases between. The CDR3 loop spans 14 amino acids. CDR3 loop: CAEGTGETYNEQFF. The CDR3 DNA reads TGTGCCGAGGGGACGGGGGAGACCTACAATGAGCAGTTCTTC.

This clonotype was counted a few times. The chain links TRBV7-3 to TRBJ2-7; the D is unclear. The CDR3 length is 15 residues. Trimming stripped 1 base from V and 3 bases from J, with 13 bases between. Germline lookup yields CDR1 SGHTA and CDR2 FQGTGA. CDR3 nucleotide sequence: TGTGCCAGCAGCTTAAATCCGGCGCGAATCTACGAGCAGTACTTC. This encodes CASSLNPARIYEQYF. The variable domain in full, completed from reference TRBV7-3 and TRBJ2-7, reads GAGVSQTPSNKVTEKGKYVELRCDPISGHTALYWYRQSLGQGPEFLIYFQGTGAADDSGLPNDRFFAVRPEGSVSTLKIQRTERGDSAVYLCASSLNPARIYEQYFGPGTRLTVT.

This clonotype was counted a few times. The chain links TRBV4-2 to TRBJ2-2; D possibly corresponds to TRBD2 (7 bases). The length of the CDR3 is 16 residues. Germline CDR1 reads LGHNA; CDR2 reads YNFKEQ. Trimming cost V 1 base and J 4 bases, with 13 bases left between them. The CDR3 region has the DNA TGTGCCAGCAGCCAAGCGGCGGGGGCCGTCACCGGGGAGCTGTTTTTT. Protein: CASSQAAGAVTGELFF.

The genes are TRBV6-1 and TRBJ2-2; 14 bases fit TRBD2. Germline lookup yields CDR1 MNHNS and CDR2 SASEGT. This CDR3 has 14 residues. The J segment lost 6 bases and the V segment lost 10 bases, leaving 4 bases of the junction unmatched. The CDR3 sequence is CAIRTSGGSGELFF. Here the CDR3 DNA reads TGTGCCATCAGGACTAGCGGGGGGTCCGGGGAGCTGTTTTTT.

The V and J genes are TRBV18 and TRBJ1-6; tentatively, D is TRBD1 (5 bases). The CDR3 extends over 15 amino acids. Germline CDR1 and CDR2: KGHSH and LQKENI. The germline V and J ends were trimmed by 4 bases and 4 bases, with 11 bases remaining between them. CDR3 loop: CASSLGTVYNSPLHF. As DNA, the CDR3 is TGTGCCAGCTCACTAGGGACGGTTTATAATTCACCCCTCCACTTT. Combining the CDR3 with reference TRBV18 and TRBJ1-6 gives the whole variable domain NAGVMQNPRHLVRRRGQEARLRCSPMKGHSHVYWYRQLPEEGLKFMVYLQKENIIDESGMPKERFSAEFPKEGPSILRIQQVVRGDSAAYFCASSLGTVYNSPLHFGNGTRLTVT.

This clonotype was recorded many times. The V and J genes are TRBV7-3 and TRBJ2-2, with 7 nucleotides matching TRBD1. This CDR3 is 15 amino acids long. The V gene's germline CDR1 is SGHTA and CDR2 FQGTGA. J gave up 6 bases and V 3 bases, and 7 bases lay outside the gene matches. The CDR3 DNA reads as TGTGCCAGCAGCTTTGCTGGGCAGGGGGCCGGGGAGCTGTTTTTT. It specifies CASSFAGQGAGELFF. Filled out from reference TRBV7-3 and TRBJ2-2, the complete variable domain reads GAGVSQTPSNKVTEKGKYVELRCDPISGHTALYWYRQSLGQGPEFLIYFQGTGAADDSGLPNDRFFAVRPEGSVSTLKIQRTERGDSAVYLCASSFAGQGAGELFFGEGSRLTVL.